The clone carrying this TCR beta chain was recorded many times. The antigen is not known. Only in-frame clones appear in the TCRdb table, and some are missing; sequencing was by immunoSEQ multiplex PCR. The data show 30,000 to 45,000 clones, with 74% seen just once and around 6.5% held by the top ten. This specimen belongs to a study of immune evolution from preneoplasia to lung adenocarcinoma. Whole-study findings and limits: Later-stage lesions appeared to have more T cells, more diversity, less clonality.

Trimming left V 3 bases short and J 4 bases short, with 8 bases between. CDR1 and CDR2 from the germline V gene are SGHTA and FQGNSA. This CDR3 spans 13 amino acids. The rearrangement links TRBV7-2 to TRBJ2-3; D unclear. The source is a person between 55 and 70 years old with lung adenocarcinoma. Source material: FFPE invasive lung adenocarcinoma tissue. DNA of the CDR3: TGTGCCAGCAGCTTTAATATGGCAGATACGCAGTATTTT. Its protein product is CASSFNMADTQYF.